These T cell receptor beta chains were read from a single sample in a study of blood T cell repertoires in COVID-19. Profiling relied on immunoSEQ multiplex PCR, and the TCRdb table lists in-frame clones only, not all of them. The sample has tens of thousands of clones; roughly 79% are singletons. The sample taken for sequencing was peripheral blood. The receptors were gathered from a woman aged 55 to 70 with acute or convalescent COVID-19. Both conserved end residues are part of each CDR3. Each record gives: V gene, J gene, clone size, D gene, CDR3 DNA, CDR3 protein. A D gene is named only where the DNA matches it firmly. Rows give clone size only sometimes, using once, few, many, or a class for an expanded clone.

>TRBV5-1|TRBJ2-1|-|TRBD2
TGCGCCAGCAGCTCCGATTCGGGACTAGCGGGAGATGTCTCCTACAATGAGCAGTTCTTC
CASSSDSGLAGDVSYNEQFF
>TRBV7-8|TRBJ1-5|-|TRBD1
TGTGCCAGCAGCCCAAGCTGGACAGGAGCTAGGCCCCAGCATTTT
CASSPSWTGARPQHF
>TRBV24-1|TRBJ1-2|-|-
TGTGCCACCAGTGGGCGGACTGAAAACTATGGCTACACCTTC
CATSGRTENYGYTF
>TRBV7-2|TRBJ1-1|few|TRBD1
TGTGCCAGCAGCCGGCCTCACTCGACAGGGGGCTCCGTGAACACTGAAGCTTTCTTT
CASSRPHSTGGSVNTEAFF
>TRBV9|TRBJ1-1|-|TRBD1
TGTGCCAGCAGCGCCCTAACAGGGGGCACTGAAGCTTTCTTT
CASSALTGGTEAFF
>TRBV5-4|TRBJ2-1|-|TRBD2
TGTGCCAGCAGCTTGGAGTTGCTAGCGGGTAATGAGCAGTTCTTC
CASSLELLAGNEQFF
>TRBV6-5|TRBJ1-2|-|-
TGTGCCAGCAGGACCGGATCAGGGCTTAGCTATGGCTACACCTTC
CASRTGSGLSYGYTF
>TRBV2|TRBJ2-5|-|TRBD2
TGTGCCAGCAGTGATGGACTAGCGGGCCTTCAAGAGACCCAGTACTTC
CASSDGLAGLQETQYF
>TRBV24-1|TRBJ1-5|-|-
TGTGCCACCAGTAAACAGGGCTCTGCGCCCCAGCATTTT
CATSKQGSAPQHF
>TRBV5-1|TRBJ2-1|once|TRBD1
TGCGCCAGCAGCTTGGCGGGACAGGGTGGAAATGAGCAGTTCTTC
CASSLAGQGGNEQFF
>TRBV21-1|TRBJ2-5|-|-
TGTGCCAGCTTCCTACGTGGAGGGGGCGAGTTCCAAGAGACCCAGTACTTC
CASFLRGGGEFQETQYF
>TRBV24-1|TRBJ1-6|-|-
TGTGCCACCAGTGATTTATTCCAGGACTCCTATAATTCACCCCTCCACTTT
CATSDLFQDSYNSPLHF
>TRBV6-2/TRBV6-3|TRBJ1-2|-|-
TGTGCCAGCAGCCCCGACTTGATCCCGGGGGGCTACACCTTC
CASSPDLIPGGYTF
>TRBV24-1|TRBJ2-5|-|-
TGTGCCACCAGTGAGAACAGGGGAGGTGTGGAGACCCAGTACTTC
CATSENRGGVETQYF
>TRBV19|TRBJ1-1|-|-
TGTGCCAGTAGTACCCCCCCCCTGACTACGAACAAACGGGGCACTGAAGCTTTCTTT
CASSTPPLTTNKRGTEAFF
>TRBV7-2|TRBJ2-1|-|TRBD2
TGTGCCAGCAGCCCCGGGACTAGCGGGAGCAATGAGCAGTTCTTC
CASSPGTSGSNEQFF
>TRBV24-1|TRBJ2-3|once|TRBD2
TGTGCCACCAGTGACCCCAGCGGGGGGGCCACAGATACGCAGTATTTT
CATSDPSGGATDTQYF
>TRBV18|TRBJ1-2|-|TRBD1
TGTGCCAGCTCACTAGACAGGGAAGCTAATGGCTACACCTTC
CASSLDREANGYTF
>TRBV9|TRBJ1-1|-|-
TGTGCCAGCAGGAGCATCCCGAACACTGAAGCTTTCTTT
CASRSIPNTEAFF
>TRBV5-6|TRBJ2-7|-|-
TGTGCCAGCAGCTCCGACACTAGCCCCTACGAGCAGTACTTC
CASSSDTSPYEQYF
>TRBV6-5|TRBJ1-2|few|-
TGTGCCAGCAGTTGGGAGGGTAAGGATGGCTACACCTTC
CASSWEGKDGYTF
>TRBV6-5|TRBJ2-6|-|-
TGTGCCAGCAGTTATAATACAGCCGGGGCCAACGTCCTGACTTTC
CASSYNTAGANVLTF
>TRBV10-3|TRBJ1-6|-|-
TGTGCCATCAGTGAAAGCTCGAGTAATTCACCCCTCCACTTT
CAISESSSNSPLHF
>TRBV24-1|TRBJ2-3|-|TRBD1
TGTGCCACCAGTGATCCCGGGCCGGGACAGGGCACAGATACGCAGTATTTT
CATSDPGPGQGTDTQYF
>TRBV19|TRBJ1-4|-|-
TGTGCCAGTAGTATCGGAGGTGGAAGTGAAAAACTGTTTTTT
CASSIGGGSEKLFF
>TRBV6-5|TRBJ1-2|-|-
TGTGCCAGCAGTTACTCGAGGGAACCTGGCTACACCTTC
CASSYSREPGYTF
>TRBV28|TRBJ1-6|few|-
TGTGCCAGCAGTTCTGGACTGAGTTTACCCCTCCACTTT
CASSSGLSLPLHF
>TRBV6-5|TRBJ1-2|-|-
TGTGCCAGCAGTTACGGGGGGAACTATGGCTACACCTTC
CASSYGGNYGYTF
>TRBV5-1|TRBJ1-2|once|-
TGCGCCAGCAGCTTGCAGGGGATAAACTATGGCTACACCTTC
CASSLQGINYGYTF
>TRBV3-1/TRBV3-2|TRBJ1-1|-|-
TGTGCCAGCAGCCAACGACAGGCCGACACTGAAGCTTTCTTT
CASSQRQADTEAFF
>TRBV2|TRBJ1-2|-|-
TGTGCCAGCATGGTCGCAGCGGATGGCTACACCTTC
CASMVAADGYTF
>TRBV13|TRBJ1-6|-|TRBD1
TGTGCCAGCAGCTCCGGGACAGATATTTCACCCCTCCACTTT
CASSSGTDISPLHF
>TRBV18|TRBJ1-4|-|-
TGTGCCAGCTCCCCTACTTCGGGGTCTAATGAAAAACTGTTTTTT
CASSPTSGSNEKLFF
>TRBV3-1/TRBV3-2|TRBJ1-6|-|TRBD1
TGTGCCAGCAGCTACCAGGGACAGCGGAATTCACCCCTCCACTTT
CASSYQGQRNSPLHF
>TRBV6-6|TRBJ2-7|-|-
TGTGCCAGCAGTTCCCCGACAGGCGGGTCCTACGAGCAGTACTTC
CASSSPTGGSYEQYF
>TRBV5-1|TRBJ1-1|-|-
TGCGCCAGCAGTCCCGGGACTCTCGTGAACACTGAAGCTTTCTTT
CASSPGTLVNTEAFF
>TRBV7-7|TRBJ2-5|-|TRBD2
TGTGCTAGCAGCTTAGTTGGTAGCGGGGGGACGGAGACCCAGTACTTC
CASSLVGSGGTETQYF
>TRBV6-5|TRBJ1-5|few|-
TGTGCCAGCGCGCCCGGTTTGAGCAATCAGCCCCAGCATTTT
CASAPGLSNQPQHF
>TRBV5-1|TRBJ1-1|-|-
TGCGCCAGCAGCTTGGACCCCCTCGGAGGGGGGGCTATGAACACTGAAGCTTTCTTT
CASSLDPLGGGAMNTEAFF
>TRBV18|TRBJ1-6|-|-
TGTGCCAGCTCACAGGACAGCTATAACTCACCCCTCCACTTT
CASSQDSYNSPLHF
>TRBV18|TRBJ2-5|once|TRBD2
TGTGCCAGCTCATCGACTAGCGGGAGACGGGAGGAGACCCAGTACTTC
CASSSTSGRREETQYF